The clone carrying this TCR beta chain was counted a few times. What it binds is not known. The source of the sample is a study of blood T cells in healthy people across ages. Study observations and caveats: As naive T cell percentage varied, TCR beta diversity correlated strongly with it. Greater diversity and more naive CD4+ cells were seen in long-lived donors than in aged donors.

The germline gives CDR1 SGHKS, CDR2 YYEKEE (reference sequence). The CDR3 runs 16 residues. V lost 0 bases and J 0 bases, leaving 7 bases between the germline ends. The second PCR ran about 6 to 11 cycles with a sample-barcoded 5' primer and J-beta primers. Via MiXCR, TCRdb re-called the 5' RACE reads, giving one row per CDR3 protein. The sample has under 2 million distinct CDR3 sequences, about 35% seen once. Material: blood. This clonotype was sampled from a woman in her 30s in good health. This chain links TRBV5-5 with TRBJ1-6, with D uncertain. CDR3: CASSLGWSSYNSPLHF. In nucleotides, the CDR3 is TGTGCCAGCAGCTTGGGCTGGAGCTCCTATAATTCACCCCTCCACTTT.